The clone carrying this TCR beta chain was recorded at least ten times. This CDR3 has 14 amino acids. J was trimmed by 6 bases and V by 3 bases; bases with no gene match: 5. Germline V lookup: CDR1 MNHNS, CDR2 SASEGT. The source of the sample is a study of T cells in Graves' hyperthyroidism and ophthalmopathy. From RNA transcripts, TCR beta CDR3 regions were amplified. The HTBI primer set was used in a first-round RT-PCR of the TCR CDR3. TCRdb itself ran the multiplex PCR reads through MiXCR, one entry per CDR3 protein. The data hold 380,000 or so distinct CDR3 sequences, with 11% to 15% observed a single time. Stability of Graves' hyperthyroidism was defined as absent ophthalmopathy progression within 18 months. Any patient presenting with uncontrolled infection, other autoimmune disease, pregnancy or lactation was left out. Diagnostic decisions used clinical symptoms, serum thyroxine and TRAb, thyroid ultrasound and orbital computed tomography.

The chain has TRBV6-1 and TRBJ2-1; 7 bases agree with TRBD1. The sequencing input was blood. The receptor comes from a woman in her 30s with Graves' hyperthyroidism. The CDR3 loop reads CASSEPGQTNEQFF. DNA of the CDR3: TGTGCCAGCAGTGAGCCGGGACAGACCAATGAGCAGTTCTTC.